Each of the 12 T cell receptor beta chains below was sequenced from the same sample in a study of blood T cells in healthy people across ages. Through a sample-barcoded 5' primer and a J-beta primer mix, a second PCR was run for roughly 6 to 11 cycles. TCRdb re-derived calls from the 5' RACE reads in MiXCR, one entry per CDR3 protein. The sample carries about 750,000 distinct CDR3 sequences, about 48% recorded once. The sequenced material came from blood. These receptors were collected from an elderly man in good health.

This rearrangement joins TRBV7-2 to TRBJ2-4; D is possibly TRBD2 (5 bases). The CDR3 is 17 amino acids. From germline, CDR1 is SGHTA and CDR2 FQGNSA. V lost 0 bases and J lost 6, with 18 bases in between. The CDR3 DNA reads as TGTGCCAGCAGCTTAGCCGCTGGAGGTACCACCGGAAACATTCAGTACTTC. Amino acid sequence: CASSLAAGGTTGNIQYF.

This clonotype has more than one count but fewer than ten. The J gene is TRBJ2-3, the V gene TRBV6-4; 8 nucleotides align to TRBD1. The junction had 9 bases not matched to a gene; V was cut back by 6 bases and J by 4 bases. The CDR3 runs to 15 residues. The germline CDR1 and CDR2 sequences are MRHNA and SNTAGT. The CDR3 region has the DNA TGTGCCAGCAGCAACAGGGGGGCGCCGGCAGATACGCAGTATTTT. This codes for CASSNRGAPADTQYF.

The CDR3 region is CSAREGIDSQPQHF. The DNA of the CDR3 is TGCAGTGCTAGAGAAGGGATAGACAGCCAGCCCCAGCATTTT. V gene TRBV20-1 combines with J gene TRBJ1-5; a weak D match, TRBD1 (5 bases). The germline gives CDR1 DFQATT, CDR2 SNEGSKA (reference sequence). Trimming took off 0 bases at V and 7 bases at J, with 13 bases between the two ends. This CDR3 has 14 residues.

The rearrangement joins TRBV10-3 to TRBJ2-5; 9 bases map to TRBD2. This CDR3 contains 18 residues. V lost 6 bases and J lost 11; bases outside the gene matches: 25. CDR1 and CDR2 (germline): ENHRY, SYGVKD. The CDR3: CAIRSVTGSAGGYNEQYF. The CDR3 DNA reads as TGTGCCATCAGGAGTGTGACAGGATCAGCGGGAGGCTATAATGAGCAGTACTTC.

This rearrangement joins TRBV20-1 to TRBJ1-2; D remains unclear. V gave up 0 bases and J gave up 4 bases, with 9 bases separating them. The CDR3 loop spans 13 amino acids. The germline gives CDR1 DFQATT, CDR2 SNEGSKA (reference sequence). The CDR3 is CSARDRSLYGYTF. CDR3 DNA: TGCAGTGCTAGAGACAGATCACTCTATGGCTACACCTTC.

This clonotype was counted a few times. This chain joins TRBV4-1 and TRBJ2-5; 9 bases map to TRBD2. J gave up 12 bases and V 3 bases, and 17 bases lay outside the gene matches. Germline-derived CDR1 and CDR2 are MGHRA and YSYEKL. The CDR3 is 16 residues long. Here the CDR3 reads CASSHGPVRGRAGKYF. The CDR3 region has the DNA TGCGCCAGCAGCCACGGTCCGGTCCGCGGGAGGGCCGGTAAGTACTTC.

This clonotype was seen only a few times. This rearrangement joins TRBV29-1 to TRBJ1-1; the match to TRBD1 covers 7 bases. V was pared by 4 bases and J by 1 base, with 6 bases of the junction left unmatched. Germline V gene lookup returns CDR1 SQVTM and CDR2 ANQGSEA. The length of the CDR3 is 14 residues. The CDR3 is CSVGGRGQNTEAFF. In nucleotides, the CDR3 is TGCAGCGTTGGCGGGAGGGGGCAGAACACTGAAGCTTTCTTT.

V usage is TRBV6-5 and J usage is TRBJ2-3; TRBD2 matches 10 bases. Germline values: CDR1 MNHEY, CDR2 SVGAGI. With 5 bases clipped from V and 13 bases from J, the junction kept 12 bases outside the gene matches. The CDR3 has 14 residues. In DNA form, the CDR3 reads TGTGCCAGCAGTCCCACTACTAGCGGGAAAAGGAAGTATTTT. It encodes CASSPTTSGKRKYF.

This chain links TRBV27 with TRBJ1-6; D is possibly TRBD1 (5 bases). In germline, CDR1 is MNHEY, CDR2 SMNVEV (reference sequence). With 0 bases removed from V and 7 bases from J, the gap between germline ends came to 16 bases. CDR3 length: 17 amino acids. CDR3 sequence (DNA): TGTGCCAGCAGTTTATCTCTGAACATGGGGGGGAATTCACCCCTCCACTTT. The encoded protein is CASSLSLNMGGNSPLHF.

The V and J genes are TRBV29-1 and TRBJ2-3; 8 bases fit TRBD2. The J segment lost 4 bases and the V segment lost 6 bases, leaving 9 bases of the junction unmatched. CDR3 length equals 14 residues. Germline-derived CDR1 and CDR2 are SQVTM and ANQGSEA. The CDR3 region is CSVPSGSQADTQYF. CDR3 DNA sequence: TGCAGCGTCCCCAGCGGGAGTCAGGCAGATACGCAGTATTTT.

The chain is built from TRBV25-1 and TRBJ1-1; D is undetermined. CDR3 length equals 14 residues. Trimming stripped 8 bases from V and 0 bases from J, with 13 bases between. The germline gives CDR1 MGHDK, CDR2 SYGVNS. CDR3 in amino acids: CASPPPPLNTEAFF. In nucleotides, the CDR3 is TGTGCCAGCCCCCCGCCTCCCTTGAACACTGAAGCTTTCTTT.

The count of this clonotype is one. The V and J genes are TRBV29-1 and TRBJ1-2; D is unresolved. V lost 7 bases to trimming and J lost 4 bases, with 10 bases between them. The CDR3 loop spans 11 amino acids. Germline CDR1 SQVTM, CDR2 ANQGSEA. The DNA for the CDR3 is TGCAGCGACTTTTCCCTCTATGGCTACACCTTC. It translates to CSDFSLYGYTF.